The next 9 T cell receptor beta chains were all read from a single sample in a study of blood T cell repertoires in COVID-19. Sequencing used immunoSEQ multiplex PCR; TCRdb keeps in-frame clones, though not all of them. The sample has hundreds of thousands of clones; 65% to 90% are singletons. The sample comprised peripheral blood. Source of these receptors: a man aged 50 to 60 with acute or convalescent COVID-19.

This clone appeared a few times. The V call is TRBV11-2, the J call TRBJ1-6, with a weak D call TRBD1 (6 bases). CDR1 SGHAT and CDR2 FQNNGV come from the germline V gene. Trimming removed 0 bases from V and 0 bases from J, with 15 bases in between. This CDR3 has 19 residues. The CDR3 DNA reads as TGTGCCAGCAGCTTAGATCTAGGACAGCTAAGCTCCTATAATTCACCCCTCCACTTT. It specifies CASSLDLGQLSSYNSPLHF.

The chain links TRBV11-2 to TRBJ2-1; TRBD2 agrees at 9 bases. This CDR3 contains 15 residues. In germline, CDR1 is SGHAT, CDR2 FQNNGV. V was pared by 5 bases and J by 7 bases, with 9 bases of the junction left unmatched. This CDR3 is CASSPRRGGGNEQFF. The DNA for the CDR3 is TGTGCCAGCAGCCCCCGGCGGGGGGGCGGGAATGAGCAGTTCTTC.

The V call is TRBV7-3, the J call TRBJ1-4; TRBD1 agrees at 7 bases. The V and J ends lost 0 bases and 3 bases, in that order; junction bases with no gene match: 1. The CDR3 has 15 residues. The V gene's germline CDR1 is SGHTA and CDR2 FQGTGA. CDR3 amino acids: CASSLTGGPNEKLFF. The DNA of the CDR3 is TGTGCCAGCAGCTTAACAGGGGGCCCTAATGAAAAACTGTTTTTT.

The chain recombines TRBV4-1 with TRBJ1-2, with D possibly being TRBD1 (5 bases). Germline loops: CDR1 MGHRA, CDR2 YSYEKL. The CDR3 spans 16 residues. V dropped 0 bases and J dropped 7 bases, with 18 bases sitting between them. CDR3 sequence (DNA): TGCGCCAGCAGCCAAGATGTGGCAGGGTCTCTGCGTGGCTACACCTTC. Translated: CASSQDVAGSLRGYTF.

The genes are TRBV5-4 and TRBJ2-5, with 8 bases aligning to TRBD2. The CDR3 runs 16 residues. Germline values: CDR1 SGHNT, CDR2 YYREEE (reference sequence). The V and J ends lost 4 bases and 5 bases, in that order; junction bases with no gene match: 13. The CDR3 reads CASSPPRGGLAETQYF. The CDR3 region has the DNA TGTGCCAGCAGCCCCCCTCGCGGGGGGCTTGCCGAGACCCAGTACTTC.

This clone was seen only once. The chain combines TRBV10-2 with TRBJ1-1, with D tentatively TRBD1 (5 bases). Trimming took off 7 bases at V and 4 bases at J, with 22 bases between the two ends. The CDR3 length is 16 residues. Germline V lookup: CDR1 WSHSY, CDR2 SAAADI. CDR3 coding DNA: TGCGCCAGCAATCCAGGGCCCGCTAATAAGGGCACTGAAGCTTTCTTT. Its protein product is CASNPGPANKGTEAFF.

This clone was counted a few times. The chain links TRBV6-5 to TRBJ1-2; TRBD1 matches 10 bases. Germline lookup yields CDR1 MNHEY and CDR2 SVGAGI. The trim removed 5 bases at V and 4 bases at J, leaving 7 bases unmatched. The CDR3 covers 15 residues. The CDR3, as DNA: TGTGCCAGCAGTCCCGGGACAGGGGACTTCTATGGCTACACCTTC. Its protein product is CASSPGTGDFYGYTF.

This sequence joins TRBV2 and TRBJ1-6; TRBD1 matches 10 bases. V was pared by 5 bases and J by 10 bases, with 5 bases of the junction left unmatched. CDR3 length equals 14 residues. The germline CDR1 and CDR2 sequences are SNHLY and FYNNEI. CDR3 region: CASSPEGQGSPLHF. In nucleotides, the CDR3 is TGTGCCAGCAGTCCCGAGGGACAGGGGTCACCCCTCCACTTT. Full variable domain (outside the CDR3, taken from reference TRBV2 and TRBJ1-6): EPEVTQTPSHQVTQMGQEVILRCVPISNHLYFYWYRQILGQKVEFLVSFYNNEISEKSEIFDDQFSVERPDGSNFTLKIRSTKLEDSAMYFCASSPEGQGSPLHFGNGTRLTVT.

The rearrangement uses TRBV5-6 and TRBJ2-3; tentative D call: TRBD2 (5 bases). The CDR3 extends over 13 amino acids. Germline V gene data show CDR1 as SGHDT and CDR2 as YYEEEE. Between the trimmed V and J ends, which lost 4 bases and 2 bases, there was a span of 8 bases. CDR3 DNA sequence: TGTGCCAGCAGCGCGAGGGCCACAGATACGCAGTATTTT. Protein sequence: CASSARATDTQYF.